The 30 T cell receptor beta chains listed next were all sequenced from one sample in a study of T cells in Graves' hyperthyroidism and ophthalmopathy. Researchers took RNA transcripts and amplified the TCR beta CDR3 regions from them. Using the HTBI primer set, a first-round RT-PCR was run on the TCR CDR3. TCRdb ran MiXCR on the multiplex PCR reads and lists one entry per CDR3 protein. The repertoire holds a few hundred thousand distinct CDR3 sequences, with around 16% as singletons. Material for sequencing was blood. These receptor sequences come from a woman in her 30s with Graves' hyperthyroidism.

This clonotype showed up many times. The J gene is TRBJ1-5, the V gene TRBV7-8, with D unresolved. V was pared by 2 bases and J by 0 bases, with 11 bases between. Germline V gene lookup returns CDR1 SGHVS and CDR2 FQNEAQ. The CDR3 contains 16 residues. CDR3 nucleotides: TGTGCCAGCAGCTTATGGCCCTGGGATAGCAATCAGCCCCAGCATTTT. Encoded protein: CASSLWPWDSNQPQHF.

The chain has TRBV6-6 and TRBJ2-3, with 11 nucleotides matching TRBD2. Losses at the gene ends were 2 bases for V and 5 bases for J; bases not matched to a gene: 6. Germline V gene data show CDR1 as MNHNY and CDR2 as SVGAGI (reference sequence). The CDR3 runs 16 residues. CDR3 loop: CASSYGGTSGKDTQYF. Here the CDR3 DNA reads TGTGCCAGCAGTTACGGGGGGACTAGCGGAAAAGATACGCAGTATTTT.

This clonotype was picked up many times. J is TRBJ1-2 and V is TRBV3-1; 7 nucleotides align to TRBD1. The CDR3 is 13 residues long. Germline V CDR1 and CDR2: LGHDT, YNNKEL (reference sequence). J gave up 6 bases and V 3 bases, and 4 bases lay outside the gene matches. The CDR3 loop reads CASSHRQGDGYTF. In DNA form, the CDR3 reads TGTGCCAGCAGCCATCGACAGGGTGATGGCTACACCTTC.

The chain uses TRBV15 and TRBJ2-7; possibly TRBD1 for D (6 bases). CDR1 and CDR2 from the germline V gene are LNHNV and YYDKDF (reference sequence). Trimming took 9 bases from V and 4 from J, leaving 16 bases between them. This CDR3 spans 13 amino acids. This chain's CDR3 is CATSSRGMYEQYF. DNA of the CDR3: TGTGCCACTTCGTCCAGGGGCATGTACGAGCAGTACTTC.

This clonotype appeared a few times. The genes are TRBV9 and TRBJ2-3; no firm D call. The germline V gene encodes CDR1 SGDLS and CDR2 YYNGEE. V lost 1 base to trimming and J lost 6 bases, with 12 bases between them. This CDR3 is 14 amino acids long. The CDR3 region has the DNA TGTGCCAGCAGCGTAAGGTCCAGCCCCGATACGCAGTATTTT. Translation gives CASSVRSSPDTQYF.

This clonotype has only a few counts. V gene TRBV7-2 combines with J gene TRBJ2-5; D possibly corresponds to TRBD2 (7 bases). Germline CDR1 is SGHTA and CDR2 is FQGNSA. The CDR3 runs 14 residues. Trimming left V 4 bases short and J 5 bases short, with 14 bases between. The CDR3 DNA follows: TGTGCCAGCAGCTCAGGCGGGGGCCGGGAGACCCAGTACTTC. Translating gives CASSSGGGRETQYF.

This clonotype was counted at least ten times. V and J are TRBV12-3 or TRBV12-4 and TRBJ1-1, with D unclear. Trimming pared 8 bases from V and 6 bases from J, leaving 13 bases between. This CDR3 region has 12 residues. As DNA, the CDR3 is TGTGCCAGCGCCCGGAAGAAGCCTGAAGCTTTCTTT. As protein: CASARKKPEAFF.

The table lists this clonotype with many counts. The chain is built from TRBV6-1 and TRBJ1-5, with 7 nucleotides matching TRBD1. The V gene's germline CDR1 is MNHNS and CDR2 SASEGT. V gave up 5 bases and J gave up 1 base; unmatched junction bases: 5. CDR3 size: 15 residues. CDR3 in DNA: TGTGCCAGCAGTCGGGACAGACCGAGCAATCAGCCCCAGCATTTT. This gives the protein CASSRDRPSNQPQHF.

The rearrangement links TRBV6-5 to TRBJ2-2; D not certain. Germline CDR1 MNHEY, CDR2 SVGAGI. CDR3 length equals 15 residues. V was cut by 2 bases and J by 1 base, with 8 bases left in between. The DNA of the CDR3 is TGTGCCAGCAGTTACGCTTGGCGGAACACCGGGGAGCTGTTTTTT. Protein sequence: CASSYAWRNTGELFF.

There are many counts of this clonotype. This chain uses TRBV7-2 with TRBJ2-7, with D perhaps TRBD2 (6 bases). The germline CDR1 and CDR2 sequences are SGHTA and FQGNSA. Trimming stripped 0 bases from V and 0 bases from J, with 9 bases between. The CDR3 totals 15 residues. The CDR3 loop is CASSLAAGSSYEQYF. In DNA, the CDR3 is TGTGCCAGCAGCTTAGCGGCGGGAAGCTCCTACGAGCAGTACTTC.

This clonotype was recorded at least ten times. The chain recombines TRBV24-1 with TRBJ1-4, with 7 bases that match TRBD1. The CDR3 spans 15 residues. The germline gives CDR1 KGHDR, CDR2 SFDVKD. V was pared by 4 bases and J by 8 bases, with 9 bases of the junction left unmatched. The CDR3 bases are TGTGCCACCAGTGAAGGAGGGGGCTCGGGAGAAAAACTGTTTTTT. This gives the protein CATSEGGGSGEKLFF.

CDR3: CASSLMPRQGAAQYF. The DNA of the CDR3 is TGTGCCAGCAGTTTAATGCCCCGGCAGGGGGCTGCGCAGTACTTC. The V call is TRBV12-3 or TRBV12-4, the J call TRBJ2-7; the match to TRBD1 covers 8 bases. Germline trimming cut 2 bases from V and 9 bases from J; bases unmatched to any gene: 12. The CDR3 spans 15 residues.

This clonotype was picked up many times. The V and J genes are TRBV12-3 or TRBV12-4 and TRBJ1-1; D remains ambiguous. The CDR3 is made up of 13 amino acids. V dropped 4 bases and J dropped 1 base, with 7 bases sitting between them. CDR3 sequence reads: CASSWVQNTEAFF. The CDR3, as DNA: TGTGCCAGCAGTTGGGTACAGAACACTGAAGCTTTCTTT.

Many counts were recorded for this clonotype. This chain links TRBV5-1 with TRBJ1-6; D is possibly TRBD1 (5 bases). The CDR3 extends over 15 amino acids. Trimming left V 0 bases short and J 7 bases short, with 11 bases between. Germline lookup yields CDR1 SGHRS and CDR2 YFSETQ. The chain's CDR3 is CASSLGQLTNSPLHF. The CDR3 DNA is TGCGCCAGCAGCTTGGGACAGCTAACAAATTCACCCCTCCACTTT.

This clonotype was found many times. CDR3 bases: TGTGCCAGCAGCTCAGGTCACCTAGCGGGAGGGCCTAGTTACACAGATACGCAGTATTTT. Protein: CASSSGHLAGGPSYTDTQYF. The chain is built from TRBV7-9 and TRBJ2-3, with 12 nucleotides matching TRBD2. V trimming: 4 bases; J trimming: 2 bases; junction bases outside the gene matches: 16. Germline-derived CDR1 and CDR2 are SEHNR and FQNEAQ (reference sequence). The CDR3 is 20 residues long.

This clonotype appeared many times. The V and J genes are TRBV7-6 and TRBJ2-3, with TRBD2 identical over 7 bases. Trimming took 1 base from V and 6 from J; bases not matched to a gene: 10. The CDR3 loop spans 16 amino acids. The V gene's germline CDR1 is SGHVS and CDR2 FNYEAQ. CDR3 sequence: CASSLGIGGGRDTQYF. The CDR3 nucleotides are TGTGCCAGCAGCTTAGGAATTGGGGGGGGTCGGGATACGCAGTATTTT.

The V call is TRBV4-1, the J call TRBJ1-5, with D unclear. Germline loops: CDR1 MGHRA, CDR2 YSYEKL. The CDR3 has 17 amino acids. Trimming stripped 4 bases from V and 1 base from J, with 17 bases between. The CDR3 coding sequence is TGCGCCAGCAGCCTTGGGTCTCCAGCCGTGAGCAATCAGCCCCAGCATTTT. Translation: CASSLGSPAVSNQPQHF.

Ten or more counts support this clonotype. The chain carries TRBV28 and TRBJ2-1; no clear D. V was pared by 7 bases and J by 5 bases, with 15 bases between. CDR3 length equals 14 residues. Germline CDR1 and CDR2: MDHEN and SYDVKM. Here the CDR3 DNA reads TGTGCCAGCAAACTGGGCAGGTCGCACAATGAGCAGTTCTTC. This translates into CASKLGRSHNEQFF.

About this clonotype itself: This may come from a read error, since a much larger clone is one base off. The V and J genes are TRBV12-3 or TRBV12-4 and TRBJ1-5; the D is unclear. The CDR3 has 14 residues. The DNA of the CDR3 is TGTACCAGCAGTTTTGGGCCGAGCAATCAGCCCCAGCATTTT. Its translation is CTSSFGPSNQPQHF.

The chain employs TRBV6-6 and TRBJ2-1, with 7 bases lining up with TRBD2. Germline V lookup: CDR1 MNHNY, CDR2 SVGAGI (reference sequence). V dropped 0 bases and J dropped 2; count of bases not matched to a gene: 1. This CDR3 is 15 amino acids long. The CDR3 here is CASSYSAGTYNEQFF. The CDR3 DNA follows: TGTGCCAGCAGTTACTCAGCGGGAACCTACAATGAGCAGTTCTTC.

The CDR3 DNA reads as TGTGCCAGCAGTTTATCAGGCGCGGGGTCGGGGGGGTACAATGAGCAGTTCTTC. Translation gives CASSLSGAGSGGYNEQFF. The chain combines TRBV27 with TRBJ2-1; TRBD2 agrees at 8 bases. The length of the CDR3 is 18 residues. Germline-derived CDR1 and CDR2 are MNHEY and SMNVEV (reference sequence). Unmatched junction bases numbered 11, after V lost 0 bases and J lost 4 bases.

The chain couples TRBV7-8 to TRBJ2-7; 7 nucleotides line up with TRBD1. The V and J ends lost 2 bases and 3 bases, in that order; junction bases with no gene match: 7. Per germline, CDR1 SGHVS and CDR2 FQNEAQ. CDR3 length: 15 residues. Here the CDR3 reads CASSLPTGSFYEQYF. In DNA, the CDR3 is TGTGCCAGCAGCTTACCGACAGGGTCCTTCTACGAGCAGTACTTC.

This clonotype appeared many times. The V gene is TRBV27, the J gene TRBJ2-7, with D unresolved. Looked up from germline, CDR1 is MNHEY and CDR2 is SMNVEV (reference sequence). V was shortened by 5 bases and J by 3 bases, with 11 bases between the two germline ends. The CDR3 is 13 residues long. CDR3 DNA sequence: TGTGCCAGCAGTCCAACGTTCGGCTACGAGCAGTACTTC. It is translated as CASSPTFGYEQYF.

This clonotype was found many times. The chain has TRBV5-1 and TRBJ1-1, with 7 positions matching TRBD1. The CDR3 runs to 14 residues. With V trimmed by 4 bases and J by 6 bases, 9 bases remained unmatched. The germline V gene encodes CDR1 SGHRS and CDR2 YFSETQ. The CDR3 here is CASSVRDSLSEAFF. For the CDR3, the DNA is TGCGCCAGCAGCGTCCGGGACAGCTTGTCTGAAGCTTTCTTT. The variable domain in full, with the rest retrieved from reference TRBV5-1 and TRBJ1-1, is KAGVTQTPRYLIKTRGQQVTLSCSPISGHRSVSWYQQTPGQGLQFLFEYFSETQRNKGNFPGRFSGRQFSNSRSEMNVSTLELGDSALYLCASSVRDSLSEAFFGQGTRLTVV.

This chain connects TRBV9 to TRBJ2-1; the D is unclear. The ends were cut back, 4 bases at V and 9 bases at J, with 11 bases in the middle. The length of the CDR3 is 12 residues. Germline values: CDR1 SGDLS, CDR2 YYNGEE. The CDR3 DNA follows: TGTGCCAGCAGCCAAAATTCCGTTGAGCAGTTCTTC. As protein: CASSQNSVEQFF.

In the case of this clonotype: A clone one base away is much larger, so this may be a read error. The V gene is TRBV10-1, the J gene TRBJ2-7; D unclear. Trimming cost V 0 bases and J 7 bases, with 19 bases left between them. Per germline, CDR1 WNHNN and CDR2 SYGVQD (reference sequence). The CDR3 consists of 16 residues. The CDR3 loop reads CASSESKSSPVHEQYF. The CDR3 bases are TGCGCCAGCAGTGAGTCGAAAAGCTCACCGGTCCATGAGCAGTACTTC.

In this sample, this clonotype turned up a few times. This rearrangement joins TRBV5-4 to TRBJ2-3; 11 bases agree with TRBD1. CDR1 is SGHNT, CDR2 YYREEE, per germline (reference sequence). V lost 0 bases and J lost 0; bases outside the gene matches: 6. The CDR3 is 18 residues long. The CDR3: CASSLGTGGDFSTDTQYF. For the CDR3, the DNA is TGTGCCAGCAGCTTGGGGACAGGGGGCGATTTCAGCACAGATACGCAGTATTTT. The entire variable domain, with the rest obtained from reference TRBV5-4 and TRBJ2-3, is as follows: ETGVTQSPTHLIKTRGQQVTLRCSSQSGHNTVSWYQQALGQGPQFIFQYYREEENGRGNFPPRFSGLQFPNYSSELNVNALELDDSALYLCASSLGTGGDFSTDTQYFGPGTRLTVL.

At least ten counts were recorded for this clonotype. The genes are TRBV11-2 and TRBJ1-5; D unclear. This CDR3 is built from 15 residues. V shed 0 bases and J shed 2 bases, with 8 bases lying between them. CDR1 is SGHAT and CDR2 is FQNNGV in the germline V gene. The CDR3 nucleotides are TGTGCCAGCAGCTTAGACGGGGAGGGCAATCAGCCCCAGCATTTT. It is translated as CASSLDGEGNQPQHF. The complete variable domain, with remaining parts taken from reference TRBV11-2 and TRBJ1-5, reads EAGVAQSPRYKIIEKRQSVAFWCNPISGHATLYWYQQILGQGPKLLIQFQNNGVVDDSQLPKDRFSAERLKGVDSTLKIQPAKLEDSAVYLCASSLDGEGNQPQHFGDGTRLSIL.

This clonotype was seen repeatedly, ten times or more. The gene calls are TRBV7-6 and TRBJ2-3; the D gene is possibly TRBD2 (6 bases). The ends were cut back, 6 bases at V and 3 bases at J, with 19 bases in the middle. Germline CDR1 and CDR2: SGHVS and FNYEAQ. CDR3 size: 16 residues. CDR3 DNA sequence: TGTGCCAGCAGGCCTCCGCCGGGACGGGGGACAGATACGCAGTATTTT. Protein: CASRPPPGRGTDTQYF. Full variable domain (rest looked up from reference TRBV7-6 and TRBJ2-3): GAGVSQSPRYKVTKRGQDVALRCDPISGHVSLYWYRQALGQGPEFLTYFNYEAQQDKSGLPNDRFSAERPEGSISTLTIQRTEQRDSAMYRCASRPPPGRGTDTQYFGPGTRLTVL.

This clonotype has a handful of counts. This rearrangement joins TRBV10-1 to TRBJ2-3; 9 bases map to TRBD1. The junction had 0 bases not matched to a gene; V was cut back by 1 base and J by 10 bases. This CDR3 comprises 12 residues. Per the germline V gene, CDR1 is WNHNN and CDR2 is SYGVQD (reference sequence). CDR3 residues: CASSEYRGPQYF. CDR3 DNA: TGCGCCAGCAGTGAGTACAGGGGGCCGCAGTATTTT.